A single sample gave rise to the 10 T cell receptor beta chains below, sequenced in a study of cytomegalovirus exposure and HLA in healthy donors. Libraries were prepared by immunoSEQ multiplex PCR; TCRdb keeps only in-frame clonotypes and omits some of them. Of approximately 65,000 clones in the sample, more than 85% were seen once. Sequencing was carried out using PBMCs. The receptors here all came from a man aged 18 to 35 in good health and CMV-seropositive.

The chain has TRBV27 and TRBJ2-7, with 11 bases fitting TRBD2. CDR3 size: 14 residues. J lost 4 bases, V lost 5 bases, and 4 bases had no gene match. The V gene's germline CDR1 is MNHEY and CDR2 SMNVEV (reference sequence). The CDR3 sequence: CASSPSGRRYEQYF. The CDR3 nucleotides read TGTGCCAGCAGTCCTAGCGGGAGGAGGTACGAGCAGTACTTC.

The chain links TRBV12-5 to TRBJ2-1, with 8 bases fitting TRBD2. Germline V gene data show CDR1 as LGHNT and CDR2 as FRNRAP. The length of the CDR3 is 14 residues. Losses at the gene ends were 7 bases for V and 1 base for J; bases not matched to a gene: 3. CDR3 loop: CASAIAGSYNEQFF. The CDR3 bases are TGTGCTAGTGCCATAGCGGGATCCTACAATGAGCAGTTCTTC.

J is TRBJ1-3 and V is TRBV9; D is unresolved. V lost 3 bases to trimming and J lost 6 bases, with 7 bases between them. This CDR3 has 12 residues. The germline V gene encodes CDR1 SGDLS and CDR2 YYNGEE. CDR3 DNA sequence: TGTGCCAGCAGCGGCGTTGAAAACACCATATATTTT. Translation gives CASSGVENTIYF.

The chain combines TRBV7-9 with TRBJ2-7; the D gene is possibly TRBD2 (6 bases). This CDR3 contains 14 residues. Trimming removed 4 bases from V and 6 bases from J, with 16 bases in between. Germline values: CDR1 SEHNR, CDR2 FQNEAQ (reference sequence). The CDR3 is CASSSTAGTSEQYF. The CDR3 DNA is TGTGCCAGCAGCTCCACGGCGGGGACGTCCGAGCAGTACTTC.

J is TRBJ2-1 and V is TRBV7-3, with 14 bases fitting TRBD2. After removal of 3 bases from V and 9 bases from J, the junction contained 13 bases not matched to a gene. The CDR3 contains 18 residues. CDR1 is SGHTA and CDR2 is FQGTGA in the germline V gene. The CDR3 is CASSLRRGTSGSSGEQFF. For the CDR3, the DNA is TGTGCCAGCAGCTTGCGCAGGGGGACTAGCGGGAGCTCGGGTGAGCAGTTCTTC. Using reference TRBV7-3 and TRBJ2-1 for the parts outside the CDR3, the full variable domain is GAGVSQTPSNKVTEKGKYVELRCDPISGHTALYWYRQSLGQGPEFLIYFQGTGAADDSGLPNDRFFAVRPEGSVSTLKIQRTERGDSAVYLCASSLRRGTSGSSGEQFFGPGTRLTVL.

This clone appeared a few times. This chain uses TRBV27 with TRBJ1-5; possible D gene TRBD1, 5 bases. Per the germline V gene, CDR1 is MNHEY and CDR2 is SMNVEV (reference sequence). V was cut by 2 bases and J by 5 bases, with 7 bases left in between. The CDR3 has 13 amino acids. DNA of the CDR3: TGTGCCAGCAGTTTAGGGGCCCATCAGCCCCAGCATTTT. Its protein is CASSLGAHQPQHF.

The chain uses TRBV5-1 and TRBJ1-4; a possible D gene is TRBD1 (5 bases). The length of the CDR3 is 15 residues. CDR1 SGHRS and CDR2 YFSETQ come from the germline V gene. The V end was cut by 2 bases, the J end by 5 bases, with 13 bases between. CDR3 coding DNA: TGCGCCAGCAGCTTAGACAGACGTTCGAATGAAAAACTGTTTTTT. It specifies CASSLDRRSNEKLFF.

V and J are TRBV19 and TRBJ1-2; D not resolved. The germline CDR1 and CDR2 sequences are LNHDA and SQIVND (reference sequence). V was cut by 7 bases and J by 0 bases, with 6 bases left in between. This CDR3 comprises 12 residues. CDR3 amino acids: CASTDTNYGYTF. In DNA, the CDR3 is TGTGCCAGTACAGATACTAACTATGGCTACACCTTC.

The V gene is TRBV28, the J gene TRBJ1-1; 7 bases agree with TRBD1. Germline CDR1 and CDR2: MDHEN and SYDVKM. CDR3 length: 15 amino acids. The V segment lost 5 bases and the J segment 3 bases; nucleotides outside the gene matches: 9. In nucleotides, the CDR3 is TGTGCCAGCAGTAGATCGGGGCAGGGGGACACTGAAGCTTTCTTT. It encodes CASSRSGQGDTEAFF.

The V call is TRBV9, the J call TRBJ1-1; no firm D call. Germline lookup yields CDR1 SGDLS and CDR2 YYNGEE. There are 13 residues in the CDR3. V was clipped by 4 bases and J by 3 bases, with 10 bases between them. CDR3 in amino acids: CASSPGVYTEAFF. In nucleotides, the CDR3 is TGTGCCAGCAGCCCCGGAGTCTACACTGAAGCTTTCTTT.